This TCR beta chain was recovered during a study of CD8 T cells in ankylosing spondylitis. The CDR3 has 15 amino acids. CDR1 and CDR2 from the germline V gene are SGHKS and YYEKEE (reference sequence). V lost 0 bases to trimming and J lost 1 base, with 10 bases between them. Study results and limitations: Prior literature has documented some motif variants in synovial fluid and blood from reactive arthritis.

TCRdb passed the 5' RACE reads through MiXCR, listing each CDR3 protein once. This sample has roughly 120,000 distinct CDR3 sequences; 12% to 15% occur once, and the top ten carry 2.5% to 3%. This clonotype was recorded many times. Its antigen is unidentified. The V and J genes are TRBV5-5 and TRBJ1-1, with no clear D. Sequenced sample: blood, either unsorted or a sorted T cell fraction (not recorded which). This receptor was taken from a female donor with ankylosing spondylitis or in good health (not recorded which). The CDR3 loop reads CASSLGPMENTEAFF. As DNA, the CDR3 is TGTGCCAGCAGCTTGGGGCCAATGGAGAACACTGAAGCTTTCTTT.